The 9 T cell receptor beta chains below come from one sample, sequenced in a study of early T cells in non-severe SARS-CoV-2 infection (dated by TCRdb to the early 2020s). Libraries were made using 5' RACE. Data came from a NextSeq 500. The public reads were reanalyzed by TCRdb: fastp trimming at Q25, MiXCR alignment, in-frame beta chains only. For every CDR3 protein sequence, its rows merge into one entry that carries the most common genes and DNA. The sample contains under 85,000 distinct CDR3 sequences, about an eighth of them found a single time. 4.5% to 7% of the sample is held by the ten biggest clonotypes. The material sequenced was whole blood, taken at baseline. All receptors come from an adult who was a healthcare worker with PCR-confirmed SARS-CoV-2 infection or an uninfected control (not recorded which).

In this sample, this clonotype turned up many times. The CDR3 is CASSQGPRLGNTIYF. The CDR3 nucleotides read TGCGCCAGCAGCCAAGGACCCAGACTCGGAAACACCATATATTTT. The chain couples TRBV4-3 to TRBJ1-3; D ambiguous. CDR1 is LGHNA and CDR2 is YSLEER in the germline V gene. CDR3 length: 15 amino acids. The germline V and J ends were trimmed by 1 base and 4 bases, with 11 bases remaining between them.

The chain recombines TRBV12-3 or TRBV12-4 with TRBJ1-6; tentative D call: TRBD1 (6 bases). The CDR3 sequence is 14 residues long. Trimming took 0 bases from V and 11 from J, leaving 11 bases between them. In DNA form, the CDR3 reads TGTGCCAGCAGTTTAGCTGGGGGCTATACACCCCTCCACTTT. It is translated as CASSLAGGYTPLHF.

In its sample, this clonotype was seen many times. The genes are TRBV7-8 and TRBJ2-7, with D possibly matching TRBD2 (6 bases). CDR1 and CDR2 (germline): SGHVS, FQNEAQ. This CDR3 region has 13 residues. Trimming stripped 5 bases from V and 2 bases from J, with 10 bases between. The CDR3 DNA follows: TGTGCCAGCAGCATGAGGACTACCTACGAGCAGTACTTC. This codes for CASSMRTTYEQYF.

This clonotype was recorded a few times. The V gene is TRBV19, the J gene TRBJ2-1, with 7 nucleotides matching TRBD2. This CDR3 has 13 amino acids. J lost 8 bases, V lost 6 bases, and 7 bases had no gene match. The germline V gene encodes CDR1 LNHDA and CDR2 SQIVND (reference sequence). CDR3 sequence (DNA): TGTGCCAGTAGCCCTTATCGGGGGGATGAGCAGTTCTTC. Protein product: CASSPYRGDEQFF.

Only a few counts were recorded for this clonotype. The gene calls are TRBV7-2 and TRBJ2-1; D not certain. Looked up from germline, CDR1 is SGHTA and CDR2 is FQGNSA. The CDR3 length is 12 residues. V dropped 5 bases and J dropped 9 bases, with 11 bases sitting between them. The CDR3 nucleotides are TGTGCCAGCAGCGGCCGCCCCTTTGAGCAGTTCTTC. Amino acid sequence: CASSGRPFEQFF.

The genes are TRBV7-2 and TRBJ2-1; 9 positions match TRBD2. The CDR3 runs 17 residues. J lost 4 bases, V lost 5 bases, and 12 bases had no gene match. CDR1 SGHTA and CDR2 FQGNSA come from the germline V gene. The CDR3 DNA follows: TGTGCCAGCAGCCTTAGGAGCGGGGGGCACCCATACAATGAGCAGTTCTTC. Protein sequence: CASSLRSGGHPYNEQFF.

The chain has TRBV6-6 and TRBJ2-5; 7 bases line up with TRBD2. The germline V gene encodes CDR1 MNHNY and CDR2 SVGAGI (reference sequence). This CDR3 is 19 amino acids long. Unmatched junction bases numbered 15, after V lost 2 bases and J lost 0 bases. CDR3 DNA sequence: TGTGCCAGCAGTTACGGCTCTTCGGCTAGCGGAGGGTACCAAGAGACCCAGTACTTC. It yields the protein CASSYGSSASGGYQETQYF.

This clonotype is labeled as medium-sized. The CDR3 is CASSPLAKNIQYF. Here the CDR3 DNA reads TGTGCCAGCAGTCCGCTAGCCAAAAACATTCAGTACTTC. The V call is TRBV27, the J call TRBJ2-4; D not certain. CDR3 size: 13 residues. Germline CDR1 and CDR2: MNHEY and SMNVEV (reference sequence). V lost 5 bases and J 0 bases, leaving 5 bases between the germline ends.

The table lists this clonotype with a few counts. The V and J genes are TRBV2 and TRBJ2-5; D assignment may be TRBD1 or TRBD2 (6 bases each). Trimming cost V 4 bases and J 5 bases, with 20 bases left between them. CDR1 SNHLY and CDR2 FYNNEI come from the germline V gene. The CDR3 loop spans 16 amino acids. The CDR3 loop reads CASSGRGTGVWETQYF. The CDR3 DNA reads as TGTGCCAGCAGTGGGAGGGGGACGGGTGTCTGGGAGACCCAGTACTTC.